The text below deals with one T cell receptor (beta chain). Its target is unknown. This record belongs to a study of T cell responses to AZD1222 COVID-19 vaccine. As for the study in general: Second-dose timings of about 4 or about 12 weeks were pooled. Findings and caveats of the study: Recipients of two AZD1222 doses showed rising Spike-specific TCR breadth and depth.

Clones were sequenced by immunoSEQ multiplex PCR, and TCRdb holds only the in-frame ones, with some missing. The data show tens of thousands of clones, roughly 84% seen once. V shed 5 bases, J shed 7 bases, and the junction held 10 bases outside the gene matches. CDR1 is WSHSY, CDR2 SAAADI, per germline. The CDR3 is made up of 15 amino acids. Specimen: peripheral blood, collected on day 0 of AZD1222 vaccination. This TCR came from an adult in good health. V usage is TRBV10-2 and J usage is TRBJ1-4; 7 nucleotides match TRBD1. The CDR3 region has the DNA TGCGCCAGCAGTCAGGGGGGGGGCAAACTTGAAAAACTGTTTTTT. It codes for CASSQGGGKLEKLFF.